These 32 T cell receptor beta chains came from one sample sequenced in a study of cytomegalovirus exposure and HLA in healthy donors. PCR used 60 Vbeta primers and 13 Jbeta primers. Assay used: immunoSEQ multiplex PCR; TCRdb lists only in-frame clones, some missing. The table shows 120,000 or so clones, with more than 65% occurring only once. Sequenced sample: PBMCs. These receptor sequences come from a man aged 18 to 30 in good health and CMV-seropositive.

The rearrangement uses TRBV25-1 and TRBJ1-1; D is unresolved. From germline, CDR1 is MGHDK and CDR2 SYGVNS. Between the trimmed V and J ends, which lost 3 bases and 4 bases, there was a span of 6 bases. The CDR3 covers 12 residues. The CDR3 loop reads CASSDGVTEAFF. In nucleotides, the CDR3 is TGTGCCAGCAGTGACGGGGTCACTGAAGCTTTCTTT.

The gene calls are TRBV27 and TRBJ2-1, with TRBD2 identical over 12 bases. Trimming cost V 3 bases and J 6 bases; bases outside gene matches: 0. Looked up from germline, CDR1 is MNHEY and CDR2 is SMNVEV (reference sequence). The CDR3 length is 14 residues. CDR3 DNA sequence: TGTGCCAGCAGTTTGACTAGCGGGAGCAATGAGCAGTTCTTC. This sequence encodes CASSLTSGSNEQFF.

The V call is TRBV19, the J call TRBJ2-7, with 8 bases matching TRBD1. Germline-derived CDR1 and CDR2 are LNHDA and SQIVND (reference sequence). The length of the CDR3 is 14 residues. V shed 7 bases, J shed 2 bases, and the junction held 7 bases outside the gene matches. Here the CDR3 DNA reads TGTGCCAGTACTTCCGGGACAGGAGCCTACGAGCAGTACTTC. It codes for CASTSGTGAYEQYF.

The gene calls are TRBV7-6 and TRBJ1-4; D gene unclear. The ends were cut back, 2 bases at V and 8 bases at J, with 12 bases in the middle. The CDR3 covers 14 residues. CDR1 SGHVS and CDR2 FNYEAQ come from the germline V gene. As DNA, the CDR3 is TGTGCCAGCAGCTTAAATCCGGTCTTGGAAAAACTGTTTTTT. Translating gives CASSLNPVLEKLFF.

The chain couples TRBV30 to TRBJ2-5, with 7 bases identical to TRBD1. Germline lookup yields CDR1 GTSNPN and CDR2 SVGIG (reference sequence). Trimming at V came to 3 bases and at J to 1 base, leaving 2 bases not matched to a gene. CDR3 length: 13 residues. CDR3 amino acids: CAWSRDSQETQYF. DNA for the CDR3: TGTGCCTGGAGCAGGGACAGCCAAGAGACCCAGTACTTC.

The chain uses TRBV4-1 and TRBJ2-5; no firm D call. Germline V gene lookup returns CDR1 MGHRA and CDR2 YSYEKL. V was shortened by 4 bases and J by 3 bases, with 12 bases between the two germline ends. The CDR3 runs 14 residues. CDR3 in DNA: TGCGCCAGCAGCCCCGAGACATGGAAAGAGACCCAGTACTTC. Residues: CASSPETWKETQYF.

The chain carries TRBV15 and TRBJ2-1; a possible D gene is TRBD2 (5 bases). Germline lookup yields CDR1 LNHNV and CDR2 YYDKDF (reference sequence). Trimming removed 0 bases at V and 1 base at J, with 10 bases between. The CDR3 has 16 amino acids. The CDR3, as DNA: TGTGCCACCAGCAGAGATTACAGCGGATCCTACAATGAGCAGTTCTTC. It encodes CATSRDYSGSYNEQFF. Filled out from reference TRBV15 and TRBJ2-1, the complete variable domain reads DAMVIQNPRYQVTQFGKPVTLSCSQTLNHNVMYWYQQKSSQAPKLLFHYYDKDFNNEADTPDNFQSRRPNTSFCFLDIRSPGLGDTAMYLCATSRDYSGSYNEQFFGPGTRLTVL.

The gene calls are TRBV5-6 and TRBJ2-3; 7 nucleotides agree with TRBD2. J was trimmed by 4 bases and V by 3 bases; bases with no gene match: 8. This CDR3 spans 15 amino acids. Germline CDR1 SGHDT, CDR2 YYEEEE. The CDR3 DNA reads as TGTGCCAGCAGCTCGATAAGCGGGATCCCAGATACGCAGTATTTT. Protein: CASSSISGIPDTQYF.

This rearrangement joins TRBV2 to TRBJ1-2, with TRBD1 matching 9 bases. Germline CDR1 SNHLY, CDR2 FYNNEI. The V and J ends lost 10 bases and 4 bases, in that order; junction bases with no gene match: 13. The CDR3 loop spans 15 amino acids. CDR3 loop: CATLPRTGEGYGYTF. Here the CDR3 DNA reads TGTGCCACCTTGCCGCGGACAGGGGAGGGCTATGGCTACACCTTC.

The gene calls are TRBV6-6 and TRBJ2-7; D is possibly TRBD1 (6 bases). V lost 8 bases to trimming and J lost 4 bases, with 15 bases between them. Per germline, CDR1 MNHNY and CDR2 SVGAGI (reference sequence). The CDR3 consists of 13 residues. CDR3 loop: CASAVGRGYEQYF. DNA of the CDR3: TGTGCCAGCGCCGTAGGCAGGGGTTACGAGCAGTACTTC.

The chain uses TRBV30 and TRBJ2-7, with TRBD2 as a possible D gene (6 bases). Germline V gene lookup returns CDR1 GTSNPN and CDR2 SVGIG (reference sequence). The CDR3 length is 14 residues. V was pared by 0 bases and J by 0 bases, with 9 bases between. CDR3 bases: TGTGCCTGGAGTGTATGGCGGGACTCCTACGAGCAGTACTTC. Translating it yields CAWSVWRDSYEQYF.

This clone was seen only a few times. This chain connects TRBV7-6 to TRBJ2-1; tentative D call: TRBD1 (5 bases). The CDR3 has 16 residues. V gave up 1 base and J gave up 0 bases, with 10 bases separating them. Germline assignment: CDR1 SGHVS and CDR2 FNYEAQ. The CDR3 sequence: CASSLEGRSSYNEQFF. The CDR3 DNA reads TGTGCCAGCAGCTTAGAGGGGCGGAGCTCCTACAATGAGCAGTTCTTC.

This chain's CDR3 is CASSEGTAYEQYF. Here the CDR3 DNA reads TGCGCCAGCAGTGAAGGGACAGCCTACGAGCAGTACTTC. This chain uses TRBV10-1 with TRBJ2-7; TRBD1 agrees at 7 bases. This CDR3 contains 13 residues. CDR1 and CDR2 from the germline V gene are WNHNN and SYGVQD (reference sequence). V shed 3 bases and J 2 bases; nucleotides not matched to a gene: 1.

The chain recombines TRBV5-4 with TRBJ2-5, with 10 bases matching TRBD2. The CDR3 extends over 15 amino acids. Germline assignment: CDR1 SGHNT and CDR2 YYREEE (reference sequence). Trimming took 0 bases from V and 2 from J; bases not matched to a gene: 1. CDR3 loop: CASSLVAGGQETQYF. For the CDR3, the DNA is TGTGCCAGCAGCTTGGTAGCGGGAGGACAAGAGACCCAGTACTTC.

The chain recombines TRBV4-3 with TRBJ1-4, with D perhaps matching TRBD1 (6 bases). Germline loops: CDR1 LGHNA, CDR2 YSLEER. V lost 5 bases and J lost 7, with 11 bases in between. The CDR3 length is 13 residues. The chain's CDR3 is CASSVIRGEKLFF. The CDR3 region has the DNA TGCGCCAGCAGCGTGATCAGGGGTGAAAAACTGTTTTTT.

Concerning this clone itself: A read error may account for a junction end that differs from germline. This sequence joins TRBV5-4 and TRBJ1-2, with 8 bases that match TRBD1. The V gene's germline CDR1 is SGHNT and CDR2 YYREEE (reference sequence). The CDR3 is 14 amino acids. CDR3 amino acids: CASRFDRGYGSYAF. The CDR3 nucleotides are TGTGCCAGCAGGTTCGACAGGGGATACGGGAGCTACGCCTTC.

The J gene is TRBJ2-2, the V gene TRBV7-2; 11 bases are shared with TRBD2. Germline CDR1 and CDR2: SGHTA and FQGNSA. After removal of 1 base from V and 7 bases from J, the junction contained 8 bases not matched to a gene. The CDR3 has 17 amino acids. CDR3 region: CASSLDSGGAVGGELFF. The CDR3 bases are TGTGCCAGCAGCTTAGATAGCGGGGGGGCCGTGGGCGGGGAGCTGTTTTTT.

The V and J genes are TRBV7-9 and TRBJ2-2; D unresolved. The length of the CDR3 is 14 residues. Germline V gives CDR1 SEHNR, CDR2 FQNEAQ (reference sequence). V lost 3 bases, J lost 3 bases, and 8 bases lay in between. CDR3 region: CASSFVQYTGELFF. DNA of the CDR3: TGTGCCAGCAGCTTTGTACAGTACACCGGGGAGCTGTTTTTT.

The CDR3 protein is CASSVGSGTSSYNEQFF. DNA for the CDR3: TGTGCCAGCAGCGTCGGGAGCGGAACGTCCTCCTACAATGAGCAGTTCTTC. The J gene is TRBJ2-1, the V gene TRBV9, with D maybe TRBD2 (6 bases). The CDR3 runs to 17 residues. V was pared by 2 bases and J by 0 bases, with 15 bases between. CDR1 SGDLS and CDR2 YYNGEE come from the germline V gene.

The J gene is TRBJ2-7, the V gene TRBV7-9, with 10 positions matching TRBD1. Germline assignment: CDR1 SEHNR and CDR2 FQNEAQ (reference sequence). The CDR3 sequence is 14 residues long. J gave up 12 bases and V 4 bases, and 12 bases lay outside the gene matches. In nucleotides, the CDR3 is TGTGCCAGCAGCTCCGGGCGGGACAGGGGATTTGGGTACTTC. It encodes CASSSGRDRGFGYF.

This chain connects TRBV9 to TRBJ2-5; a possible D gene is TRBD2 (5 bases). Between the trimmed V and J ends, which lost 0 bases and 4 bases, there was a span of 10 bases. The CDR3 consists of 14 residues. Germline CDR1 and CDR2: SGDLS and YYNGEE. CDR3 amino acids: CASSVGWAGETQYF. The CDR3 bases are TGTGCCAGCAGCGTAGGGTGGGCGGGAGAGACCCAGTACTTC.

V is TRBV30 and J is TRBJ1-6, with D unclear. The CDR3 is 14 residues long. CDR1 is GTSNPN and CDR2 is SVGIG in the germline V gene (reference sequence). V shed 0 bases and J shed 7 bases, with 10 bases lying between them. The CDR3 nucleotides are TGTGCCTGGAGTGTATGGGCCAGCAATTCACCCCTCCACTTT. It encodes CAWSVWASNSPLHF.

This sequence joins TRBV30 and TRBJ1-2; D gene unclear. The CDR3 loop spans 13 amino acids. The germline CDR1 and CDR2 sequences are GTSNPN and SVGIG (reference sequence). V was shortened by 7 bases and J by 2 bases, with 14 bases between the two germline ends. The DNA for the CDR3 is TGTGCCTCCGGACTAGGGCCCAACTATGGCTACACCTTC. The encoded protein is CASGLGPNYGYTF.

V and J are TRBV7-2 and TRBJ2-7; TRBD2 aligns across 7 bases. After removal of 4 bases from V and 4 bases from J, the junction contained 10 bases not matched to a gene. The CDR3 runs to 15 residues. Per germline, CDR1 SGHTA and CDR2 FQGNSA. The chain's CDR3 is CASSYLSSGVYEQYF. CDR3 in DNA: TGTGCCAGCAGCTACCTGTCGAGCGGGGTTTACGAGCAGTACTTC. Using reference TRBV7-2 and TRBJ2-7 for the parts outside the CDR3, the full variable domain is GAGVSQSPSNKVTEKGKDVELRCDPISGHTALYWYRQSLGQGLEFLIYFQGNSAPDKSGLPSDRFSAERTGGSVSTLTIQRTQQEDSAVYLCASSYLSSGVYEQYFGPGTRLTVT.

This chain joins TRBV7-2 and TRBJ1-2, with TRBD1 as a possible D gene (6 bases). V was shortened by 5 bases and J by 4 bases, with 17 bases between the two germline ends. This CDR3 comprises 15 residues. CDR1 and CDR2 (germline): SGHTA, FQGNSA. In DNA, the CDR3 is TGTGCCAGCAGCATTCCAAACAGGGTGGGCTATGGCTACACCTTC. This encodes CASSIPNRVGYGYTF.

J is TRBJ2-3 and V is TRBV7-9, with a possible D match to TRBD1 (6 bases). CDR1 SEHNR and CDR2 FQNEAQ come from the germline V gene (reference sequence). The CDR3 runs 16 residues. Trimming left V 5 bases short and J 0 bases short, with 15 bases between. CDR3 coding DNA: TGTGCCAGCAGCCTTCAGGGGCAGTTGAGCACAGATACGCAGTATTTT. Its translation: CASSLQGQLSTDTQYF.

This chain joins TRBV7-8 and TRBJ2-7; possible D gene TRBD2, 5 bases. CDR1 is SGHVS, CDR2 FQNEAQ, per germline. Deletions cut 5 bases from V and 4 bases from J, with 15 bases between. This CDR3 is 14 amino acids long. The CDR3 nucleotides read TGTGCCAGCAGCCTCGCTTCGGGCGGGTACGAGCAGTACTTC. It specifies CASSLASGGYEQYF.

The chain joins TRBV6-1 to TRBJ1-3; a possible D gene is TRBD1 (5 bases). The V end lost 0 bases, the J end lost 0 bases, and 9 bases lay between the germline ends. CDR1 MNHNS and CDR2 SASEGT come from the germline V gene. The CDR3 runs to 16 residues. CDR3 coding DNA: TGTGCCAGCAGTGAAGCCCCAGGGCTCTCTGGAAACACCATATATTTT. Translating it yields CASSEAPGLSGNTIYF.

This chain joins TRBV5-1 and TRBJ2-2, with TRBD1 matching over 11 bases. The V gene end was trimmed by 5 bases and the J gene end by 5 bases; junction bases not matched to a gene: 14. The CDR3 covers 18 residues. Germline CDR1 is SGHRS and CDR2 is YFSETQ. The CDR3 sequence: CASRSGQGTGGWTGELFF. In DNA, the CDR3 is TGCGCCAGCAGATCCGGCCAAGGGACAGGGGGATGGACCGGGGAGCTGTTTTTT.

The chain combines TRBV10-2 with TRBJ1-5; a weak D match, TRBD1 (6 bases). Trimming removed 2 bases from V and 6 bases from J, with 14 bases in between. This CDR3 has 15 amino acids. Germline V gene sequence: CDR1 WSHSY, CDR2 SAAADI. The CDR3 DNA reads TGCGCCAGCAGTGAGCTTGGGTTGGGGGCTCAGCCCCAGCATTTT. Translation gives CASSELGLGAQPQHF.

V usage is TRBV5-6 and J usage is TRBJ1-5; D gene unclear. CDR1 and CDR2 (germline): SGHDT, YYEEEE. This CDR3 has 15 amino acids. Trimming pared 0 bases from V and 5 bases from J, leaving 12 bases between. The DNA for the CDR3 is TGTGCCAGCAGCTTGGCTCGGGATGTCGATCAGCCCCAGCATTTT. Amino acid sequence: CASSLARDVDQPQHF.

The genes are TRBV7-2 and TRBJ2-7, with D possibly being TRBD2 (5 bases). The V gene lost 2 bases and the J gene lost 3 bases, with 14 bases spanning the gap. Germline V lookup: CDR1 SGHTA, CDR2 FQGNSA. The CDR3 runs to 15 residues. Here the CDR3 DNA reads TGTGCCAGCAGCTTACCGGGGAGACAAATCTACGAGCAGTACTTC. Residues: CASSLPGRQIYEQYF.